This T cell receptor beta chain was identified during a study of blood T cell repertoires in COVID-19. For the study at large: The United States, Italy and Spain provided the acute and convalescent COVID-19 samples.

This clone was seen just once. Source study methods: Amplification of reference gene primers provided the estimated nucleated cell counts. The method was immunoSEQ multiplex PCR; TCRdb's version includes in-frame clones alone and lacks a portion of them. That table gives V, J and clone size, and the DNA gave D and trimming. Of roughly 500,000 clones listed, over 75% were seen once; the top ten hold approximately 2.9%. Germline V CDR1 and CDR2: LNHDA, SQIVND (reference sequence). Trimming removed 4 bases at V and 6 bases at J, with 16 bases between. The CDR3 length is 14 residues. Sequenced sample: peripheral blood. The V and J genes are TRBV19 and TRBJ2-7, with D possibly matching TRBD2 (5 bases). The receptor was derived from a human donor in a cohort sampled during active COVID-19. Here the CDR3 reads CASSTDGLPGEQYF. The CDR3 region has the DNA TGTGCCAGTAGTACCGACGGACTCCCCGGCGAGCAGTACTTC.